Shown below are 14 T cell receptor beta chains from a single sample sequenced in a study of blood T cells in healthy people across ages. Then a second PCR, running roughly 6 to 12 cycles, was carried out with a sample-barcoded 5' primer and a J-beta primer mix. TCRdb independently ran MiXCR on the 5' RACE reads; one entry per CDR3 protein. The repertoire includes 1.5 million to 2 million distinct CDR3 sequences, under 30% of them detected once, and roughly 8% sits in the top ten. The sequenced sample was blood. Receptors were obtained from a young woman in good health.

Turning to this clonotype: One end of the junction fails to match germline, which may point to a read error. This chain joins TRBV7-2 and TRBJ2-3; D is possibly TRBD2 (5 bases). Germline lookup yields CDR1 SGHTA and CDR2 FQGNSA. There are 14 residues in the CDR3. CDR3 loop: CAGSLAGELDTQYF. The CDR3, as DNA: TGTGCCGGCAGCTTAGCCGGGGAGCTAGATACGCAGTATTTT.

In this sample, this clonotype turned up many times. The chain combines TRBV7-9 with TRBJ2-7; 7 bases line up with TRBD2. CDR1 is SEHNR, CDR2 FQNEAQ, per germline (reference sequence). This CDR3 spans 14 amino acids. V was clipped by 6 bases and J by 3 bases; unmatched bases: 8. The CDR3 DNA reads as TGTGCCAGCAGTTTATCGGGACTATTCTACGAGCAGTACTTC. This sequence encodes CASSLSGLFYEQYF.

This clonotype was seen only once. The junction departs from germline at one end; a sequencing error may be responsible. The genes are TRBV5-1 and TRBJ2-5; TRBD1 aligns across 8 bases. The J call may be wrong; the DNA end is better matched by TRBJ2-7. Germline V lookup: CDR1 SGHRS, CDR2 YFSETQ. This CDR3 is built from 14 residues. CDR3 sequence reads: CTSSPDRGGSEQYF. The CDR3, as DNA: TGCACCAGCAGCCCTGACAGGGGAGGTAGCGAGCAGTACTTC.

The chain combines TRBV5-1 with TRBJ2-1, with a tentative D call TRBD2 (6 bases). Trimming left V 4 bases short and J 12 bases short, with 17 bases between. CDR3 length equals 13 residues. Germline V gene sequence: CDR1 SGHRS, CDR2 YFSETQ. CDR3 amino acids: CASSPGTWDGQFF. CDR3 nucleotide sequence: TGCGCCAGCAGCCCGGGGACTTGGGATGGGCAGTTCTTC. Full variable domain (rest looked up from reference TRBV5-1 and TRBJ2-1): KAGVTQTPRYLIKTRGQQVTLSCSPISGHRSVSWYQQTPGQGLQFLFEYFSETQRNKGNFPGRFSGRQFSNSRSEMNVSTLELGDSALYLCASSPGTWDGQFFGPGTRLTVL.

On this clonotype: A much bigger clone sits one base away, suggesting this may be a read error. The rearrangement joins TRBV3-1 to TRBJ2-5; 12 bases agree with TRBD2. TRBJ2-7 explains the end of the DNA better; the J call may be wrong. Looked up from germline, CDR1 is LGHDT and CDR2 is YNNKEL (reference sequence). This CDR3 has 13 residues. CDR3 region: CAGSGLAGNEQYF. The DNA for the CDR3 is TGTGCCGGCAGCGGACTAGCGGGGAACGAGCAGTACTTC.

The chain couples TRBV4-1 to TRBJ1-6; D possibly corresponds to TRBD1 (5 bases). Trimming stripped 0 bases from V and 7 bases from J, with 13 bases between. CDR1 and CDR2 (germline): MGHRA, YSYEKL. This CDR3 has 16 amino acids. CDR3 in amino acids: CASSQDPRRDNSPLHF. DNA for the CDR3: TGCGCCAGCAGCCAAGATCCCCGACGGGACAATTCACCCCTCCACTTT.

V usage is TRBV20-1 and J usage is TRBJ2-5; no reliable D call. Germline V gene lookup returns CDR1 DFQATT and CDR2 SNEGSKA (reference sequence). The CDR3 length is 16 residues. Trimming took 0 bases from V and 1 from J, leaving 15 bases between them. CDR3 coding DNA: TGCAGTGCTAGAGATCGAGACATTCTCATCCAAGAGACCCAGTACTTC. It specifies CSARDRDILIQETQYF.

Only a few counts were recorded for this clonotype. V is TRBV12-3 or TRBV12-4 and J is TRBJ1-4; tentatively, D is TRBD1 (5 bases). This CDR3 is built from 12 residues. The germline V and J ends were trimmed by 5 bases and 8 bases, with 9 bases remaining between them. CDR3 bases: TGTGCCAGCAGTGCGGGGGAGGAAAAACTGTTTTTT. It codes for CASSAGEEKLFF.

V is TRBV5-1 and J is TRBJ2-1, with D uncertain. The V gene lost 3 bases and the J gene lost 8 bases, with 9 bases spanning the gap. The V gene's germline CDR1 is SGHRS and CDR2 YFSETQ. The CDR3 length is 12 residues. CDR3 loop: CASSWTTDEQFF. The CDR3 DNA is TGCGCCAGCAGCTGGACCACAGATGAGCAGTTCTTC. The full variable domain, with the rest looked up from reference TRBV5-1 and TRBJ2-1, is KAGVTQTPRYLIKTRGQQVTLSCSPISGHRSVSWYQQTPGQGLQFLFEYFSETQRNKGNFPGRFSGRQFSNSRSEMNVSTLELGDSALYLCASSWTTDEQFFGPGTRLTVL.

Details on this clonotype: Possible read error: a much larger clone is one base away. V usage is TRBV7-9 and J usage is TRBJ2-5; D gene uncertain. TRBJ2-7 explains the end of the DNA better; the J call may be wrong. Germline V gene sequence: CDR1 SEHNR, CDR2 FQNEAQ (reference sequence). CDR3 size: 13 residues. The CDR3 DNA follows: TGTGCCAACAGCCCTCGGCCGGTCTACGAGCAGTACTTC. Translated, it gives CANSPRPVYEQYF.

Remarks on this clonotype: It may be a read error: a sequence one base away is much more abundant. The chain uses TRBV12-3 or TRBV12-4 and TRBJ2-5, with D maybe TRBD2 (5 bases). This CDR3 is 12 amino acids long. This CDR3 reads CASNLGLREQYF. In DNA form, the CDR3 reads TGTGCCAGCAATTTAGGGTTGAGGGAGCAGTACTTC.

The chain carries TRBV7-2 and TRBJ2-5; 8 bases fit TRBD2. The end of the DNA is better explained by TRBJ2-4, so the J call may be wrong. This CDR3 region has 15 residues. The germline CDR1 and CDR2 sequences are SGHTA and FQGNSA. CDR3 bases: TGTGCCAGCAGCTTAGTCGGGGGGGGGCGAGACATTCAGTACTTC. It codes for CASSLVGGGRDIQYF.

The chain carries TRBV20-1 and TRBJ2-5; the D gene is possibly TRBD2 (5 bases). Germline assignment: CDR1 DFQATT and CDR2 SNEGSKA (reference sequence). Trimming stripped 1 base from V and 2 bases from J, with 11 bases between. The CDR3 runs 14 residues. This chain's CDR3 is CSARVTREQETQYF. The DNA of the CDR3 is TGCAGTGCTAGAGTTACTAGGGAACAAGAGACCCAGTACTTC.

This clonotype showed up just a few times. The rearrangement links TRBV5-6 to TRBJ2-7, with 7 bases matching TRBD1. J was trimmed by 3 bases and V by 6 bases; bases with no gene match: 9. Germline V gives CDR1 SGHDT, CDR2 YYEEEE. This CDR3 spans 14 amino acids. The CDR3 sequence: CASTIRWDSYEQYF. As DNA, the CDR3 is TGTGCCAGCACCATTAGGTGGGACAGCTACGAGCAGTACTTC.